A selection of T cell receptor beta chains follows, all from one sample in a study of cytomegalovirus exposure and HLA in healthy donors. Only in-frame clones appear in the TCRdb table, and some are missing; sequencing was by immunoSEQ multiplex PCR. The profile shows 100,000 to 150,000 clones, roughly three quarters of them singletons. Sequencing used PBMCs. The receptors come from a woman aged 35 to 49 in good health and CMV-seronegative. The CDR3 runs from the conserved cysteine through the conserved F or W. The order of the fields is clone size, D gene, V gene, J gene, CDR3 protein, CDR3 DNA. The D gene is left open where the match is weak. Not every row has a clone size; where given, it reads once, few, many or a size class.

.	TRBD1	TRBV7-6	TRBJ2-6	CASSTTGGGGANGLTF	TGTGCCAGCAGCACCACAGGGGGCGGCGGGGCCAACGGCCTGACTTTC
.	.	TRBV7-3	TRBJ2-2	CASSEVGAANTGELFF	TGTGCCAGCAGCGAAGTCGGAGCCGCGAACACCGGGGAGCTGTTTTTT
.	.	TRBV6-1	TRBJ2-1	CASSEDRAYYNEQFF	TGTGCCAGCAGTGAAGACAGGGCGTACTACAATGAGCAGTTCTTC
.	TRBD1	TRBV7-8	TRBJ2-2	CASSLERTGVAGELFF	TGTGCCAGCAGCTTAGAGAGGACAGGGGTGGCCGGGGAGCTGTTTTTT
.	TRBD1	TRBV9	TRBJ1-1	CASSGRQGPLNTEAFF	TGTGCCAGCAGCGGACGACAGGGCCCGTTGAACACTGAAGCTTTCTTT
.	TRBD1	TRBV5-1	TRBJ1-2	CASSLEGQGARGYTF	TGCGCCAGCAGCTTGGAGGGCCAGGGGGCGCGGGGCTACACCTTC
.	.	TRBV5-1	TRBJ1-1	CASSSNMNTEAFF	TGCGCCAGCAGCTCCAACATGAACACTGAAGCTTTCTTT
.	.	TRBV4-1	TRBJ2-7	CASSQAGLDSFYEQYF	TGCGCCAGCAGCCAAGCCGGCCTGGACAGCTTCTACGAGCAGTACTTC
.	.	TRBV30	TRBJ1-1	CARGGTEAFF	TGTGCTCGGGGGGGAACTGAAGCTTTCTTT
.	.	TRBV7-6	TRBJ2-3	CASSLALRGAGTDTQYF	TGTGCCAGCAGCTTAGCCCTCCGGGGGGCCGGCACAGATACGCAGTATTTT
.	.	TRBV11-2	TRBJ2-7	CASSRSGYEQYF	TGTGCCAGCAGCCGGTCGGGCTACGAGCAGTACTTC
few	TRBD1	TRBV7-9	TRBJ2-1	CASSLAEGQRYNEQFF	TGTGCCAGCAGCTTAGCCGAGGGACAGCGATACAATGAGCAGTTCTTC
.	.	TRBV27	TRBJ2-3	CASSPGTDTQYF	TGTGCCAGCAGTCCCGGCACAGATACGCAGTATTTT
.	.	TRBV7-3	TRBJ2-7	CASSLDSDWVSF	TGTGCCAGCAGCTTAGATTCCGACTGGGTGAGCTTC
.	.	TRBV28	TRBJ1-1	CASSLHLPNTEAFF	TGTGCCAGCAGTTTACACCTACCGAACACTGAAGCTTTCTTT
.	.	TRBV28	TRBJ1-4	CASSIQTTNEKLFF	TGTGCCAGCAGTATACAAACAACTAATGAAAAACTGTTTTTT
.	.	TRBV6-5	TRBJ2-7	CASSYSKAGEQYF	TGTGCCAGCAGTTACTCGAAGGCGGGCGAGCAGTACTTC
.	.	TRBV11-2	TRBJ2-5	CASSFGGVQETQYF	TGTGCCAGCAGCTTTGGAGGCGTCCAAGAGACCCAGTACTTC
.	TRBD1	TRBV2	TRBJ1-1	CARDRGSTEAFF	TGTGCCAGGGACAGGGGCAGCACTGAAGCTTTCTTT
few	.	TRBV9	TRBJ2-2	CASSVGTENTGELFF	TGTGCCAGCAGCGTAGGGACTGAGAACACCGGGGAGCTGTTTTTT
.	TRBD1	TRBV25-1	TRBJ1-6	CASSDGQGISPLHF	TGTGCCAGCAGTGACGGACAGGGCATTTCACCCCTCCACTTT